This passage covers 28 T cell receptor beta chains from one sample sequenced in a study of beta chain features in type 1 diabetes. Sequenced material consisted of expressed TCRB transcripts (all of the isolated RNA was reverse transcribed). Only in-frame clones appear in the TCRdb table, and some are missing; sequencing was by immunoSEQ multiplex PCR. The sample lists about 350,000 clones, around 20% seen once, with approximately 0.043% in the top ten. The sample taken for sequencing was naive CD4+ T cells from blood. All receptors come from a young woman in good health.

As to this clone: Other nucleotide sequences in the sample specify the same CDR3. The rearrangement uses TRBV5-1 and TRBJ1-3, with D unresolved. The CDR3 is 14 amino acids. Looked up from germline, CDR1 is SGHRS and CDR2 is YFSETQ. V was pared by 2 bases and J by 4 bases, with 10 bases between. CDR3 DNA sequence: TGCGCCAGCAGCTTAGGAGACTCGGGAAACACCATATATTTT. Amino acids: CASSLGDSGNTIYF.

In this sample, this clone turned up a few times. V gene TRBV5-1 combines with J gene TRBJ2-5; 7 bases are shared with TRBD1. The CDR3 sequence is 13 residues long. The trim removed 3 bases at V and 5 bases at J, leaving 4 bases unmatched. The V gene's germline CDR1 is SGHRS and CDR2 YFSETQ. The CDR3 sequence: CASSSQGWETQYF. CDR3 nucleotide sequence: TGCGCCAGCAGCTCACAGGGGTGGGAGACCCAGTACTTC.

The rearrangement joins TRBV29-1 to TRBJ2-7; D is possibly TRBD2 (5 bases). The CDR3 is 13 residues long. The germline gives CDR1 SQVTM, CDR2 ANQGSEA. The ends were cut back, 4 bases at V and 2 bases at J, with 12 bases in the middle. CDR3 DNA sequence: TGCAGCGTTGCTGGACTCCAAACCTACGAGCAGTACTTC. Protein sequence: CSVAGLQTYEQYF.

This clone has more than one count but fewer than ten. The chain uses TRBV18 and TRBJ2-1, with 8 bases that match TRBD2. Germline CDR1 is KGHSH and CDR2 is LQKENI. V shed 4 bases, J shed 0 bases, and the junction held 11 bases outside the gene matches. The CDR3 runs 18 residues. CDR3 DNA sequence: TGTGCCAGCTCACGAGTACTAGCGGACCTAGTCTCCTACAATGAGCAGTTCTTC. It specifies CASSRVLADLVSYNEQFF. Filled out from reference TRBV18 and TRBJ2-1, the complete variable domain reads NAGVMQNPRHLVRRRGQEARLRCSPMKGHSHVYWYRQLPEEGLKFMVYLQKENIIDESGMPKERFSAEFPKEGPSILRIQQVVRGDSAAYFCASSRVLADLVSYNEQFFGPGTRLTVL.

V is TRBV7-9 and J is TRBJ2-7, with 8 bases identical to TRBD1. The J segment lost 4 bases and the V segment lost 3 bases, leaving 8 bases of the junction unmatched. The CDR3 runs to 15 residues. The V gene's germline CDR1 is SEHNR and CDR2 FQNEAQ (reference sequence). The CDR3 is CASSLTGVVGYEQYF. The CDR3 nucleotides are TGTGCCAGCAGCTTGACAGGGGTCGTCGGGTACGAGCAGTACTTC.

The chain joins TRBV14 to TRBJ2-5; TRBD2 is a possible D gene (5 bases). The ends were cut back, 3 bases at V and 2 bases at J, with 7 bases in the middle. This CDR3 has 13 residues. The germline V gene encodes CDR1 SGHDN and CDR2 FVKESK. CDR3 in amino acids: CASSHGVQETQYF. CDR3 bases: TGTGCCAGCAGCCACGGGGTTCAAGAGACCCAGTACTTC.

This clone was observed a handful of times. The chain is built from TRBV4-2 and TRBJ1-1, with D hard to call. Per germline, CDR1 LGHNA and CDR2 YNFKEQ. The CDR3 sequence is 12 residues long. V lost 5 bases, J lost 4 bases, and 8 bases lay in between. In DNA form, the CDR3 reads TGTGCCAGCAGCTCCCTCGGCACTGAAGCTTTCTTT. Amino acid sequence: CASSSLGTEAFF.

This chain uses TRBV5-4 with TRBJ1-1; D might be TRBD1 (6 bases). CDR3 length: 12 amino acids. Deletions cut 2 bases from V and 6 bases from J, with 8 bases between. The germline CDR1 and CDR2 sequences are SGHNT and YYREEE (reference sequence). The CDR3 region is CASSFRGAEAFF. CDR3 nucleotides: TGTGCCAGCAGCTTCAGGGGTGCTGAAGCTTTCTTT.

The V gene is TRBV30, the J gene TRBJ1-6; a weak D match, TRBD1 (5 bases). This CDR3 has 13 amino acids. Between the trimmed V and J ends, which lost 1 base and 10 bases, there was a span of 11 bases. CDR1 and CDR2 (germline): GTSNPN, SVGIG (reference sequence). CDR3 DNA sequence: TGTGCCTGGAGTGGGCAGGGATTCTCACCCCTCCACTTT. The encoded protein is CAWSGQGFSPLHF.

This chain connects TRBV4-2 to TRBJ1-6, with D possibly matching TRBD1 (6 bases). CDR3 length: 15 amino acids. Per germline, CDR1 LGHNA and CDR2 YNFKEQ. The V and J ends lost 0 bases and 5 bases respectively, with 8 bases between them. CDR3 DNA: TGTGCCAGCAGCCAAGATGGGGACAATAATTCACCCCTCCACTTT. Amino acid sequence: CASSQDGDNNSPLHF.

This sequence joins TRBV30 and TRBJ2-6; possibly TRBD1 for D (6 bases). Trimming removed 6 bases from V and 1 base from J, with 10 bases in between. There are 14 residues in the CDR3. The germline gives CDR1 GTSNPN, CDR2 SVGIG (reference sequence). DNA for the CDR3: TGTGCCTGTACTACAGGGTCTGGGGCCAACGTCCTGACTTTC. Its protein product is CACTTGSGANVLTF.

This chain joins TRBV2 and TRBJ1-1; D possibly corresponds to TRBD1 (5 bases). Germline V gives CDR1 SNHLY, CDR2 FYNNEI. This CDR3 has 13 residues. Trimming left V 7 bases short and J 0 bases short, with 9 bases between. Here the CDR3 DNA reads TGTGCCAGCATGGGGGAGGTGAACACTGAAGCTTTCTTT. Protein product: CASMGEVNTEAFF.

This clone has a handful of counts. The chain is built from TRBV18 and TRBJ2-3; TRBD2 matches at 10 bases. This CDR3 has 16 amino acids. In germline, CDR1 is KGHSH, CDR2 LQKENI. V trimming: 1 base; J trimming: 4 bases; junction bases outside the gene matches: 5. The CDR3 is CASSPLSSGSSDTQYF. In DNA form, the CDR3 reads TGTGCCAGCTCACCACTTTCTAGCGGGAGTTCAGATACGCAGTATTTT.

The genes are TRBV4-3 and TRBJ1-2; no firm D call. CDR1 and CDR2 from the germline V gene are LGHNA and YSLEER. V was trimmed by 1 base and J by 0 bases, leaving 12 bases between them. CDR3 size: 16 residues. CDR3 amino acids: CASSQASQLSNYGYTF. The CDR3 DNA follows: TGCGCCAGCAGCCAAGCCAGTCAGTTATCTAACTATGGCTACACCTTC.

The chain links TRBV30 to TRBJ2-1, with TRBD2 identical over 7 bases. This CDR3 spans 13 amino acids. Looked up from germline, CDR1 is GTSNPN and CDR2 is SVGIG (reference sequence). The J segment lost 4 bases and the V segment lost 7 bases, leaving 7 bases of the junction unmatched. The CDR3 DNA follows: TGTGCCTTGGGACTACTATTGTACAATGAGCAGTTCTTC. Protein product: CALGLLLYNEQFF.

The CDR3 nucleotides are TGTGCCAGCTCCCTTTGGGAGCGAAGCACAGATACGCAGTATTTT. Translating it yields CASSLWERSTDTQYF. This chain connects TRBV18 to TRBJ2-3, with D maybe TRBD2 (5 bases). V dropped 6 bases and J dropped 0 bases, with 13 bases sitting between them. This CDR3 has 15 amino acids. Germline CDR1 reads KGHSH; CDR2 reads LQKENI.

This clone was found once. The chain joins TRBV5-4 to TRBJ2-1; TRBD2 might be the D (6 bases). Germline lookup yields CDR1 SGHNT and CDR2 YYREEE (reference sequence). This CDR3 region has 14 residues. V lost 0 bases and J 3 bases, leaving 7 bases between the germline ends. CDR3 region: CASSLGGVYNEQFF. The DNA for the CDR3 is TGTGCCAGCAGCTTGGGGGGGGTCTACAATGAGCAGTTCTTC.

This clone has more than one count but fewer than ten. V and J are TRBV29-1 and TRBJ1-1; unclear D gene. The V end lost 4 bases, the J end lost 0 bases, and 12 bases lay between the germline ends. This CDR3 spans 14 amino acids. Per the germline V gene, CDR1 is SQVTM and CDR2 is ANQGSEA. The CDR3 loop reads CSVVSTPLNTEAFF. CDR3 DNA: TGCAGCGTTGTTTCTACGCCCCTGAACACTGAAGCTTTCTTT.

This chain joins TRBV15 and TRBJ2-7, with D perhaps matching TRBD2 (5 bases). V was clipped by 0 bases and J by 3 bases, with 9 bases between them. This CDR3 is 14 amino acids long. Germline lookup yields CDR1 LNHNV and CDR2 YYDKDF (reference sequence). This chain's CDR3 is CATSREHGIYEQYF. As DNA, the CDR3 is TGTGCCACCAGCAGAGAGCACGGGATCTACGAGCAGTACTTC.

V and J are TRBV9 and TRBJ2-2, with 10 bases aligning to TRBD2. The CDR3 is made up of 16 amino acids. CDR1 is SGDLS, CDR2 YYNGEE, per germline. The ends lost 0 bases at V and 6 bases at J; junction bases unmatched: 5. CDR3 loop: CASSVVGTSVPGELFF. The CDR3 bases are TGTGCCAGCAGCGTAGTTGGGACTAGCGTACCCGGGGAGCTGTTTTTT.

The rearrangement uses TRBV30 and TRBJ2-7, with 7 positions matching TRBD2. The CDR3 totals 12 residues. With 4 bases clipped from V and 3 bases from J, the junction kept 3 bases outside the gene matches. Germline V CDR1 and CDR2: GTSNPN, SVGIG (reference sequence). CDR3 nucleotide sequence: TGTGCCTGGACTAGCGGAGGCTACGAGCAGTACTTC. The encoded protein is CAWTSGGYEQYF.

This clone was recorded only once. This sample also contains other DNA sequences that code for the same CDR3. The rearrangement links TRBV25-1 to TRBJ2-1; D might be TRBD2 (6 bases). The V gene's germline CDR1 is MGHDK and CDR2 SYGVNS. The CDR3 sequence is 16 residues long. V lost 1 base and J 0 bases, leaving 10 bases between the germline ends. CDR3 DNA sequence: TGTGCCAGCAGTGAATTTGGGGGGAGCTCCTACAATGAGCAGTTCTTC. Residues: CASSEFGGSSYNEQFF.

V gene TRBV7-9 combines with J gene TRBJ2-7, with TRBD1 identical over 9 bases. Germline V gene data show CDR1 as SEHNR and CDR2 as FQNEAQ (reference sequence). This CDR3 is 14 amino acids long. V was clipped by 3 bases and J by 2 bases; unmatched bases: 2. The CDR3 DNA reads TGTGCCAGCAGCTTCGGGACAGGGACCTACGAGCAGTACTTC. Its protein is CASSFGTGTYEQYF.

This clone came up a few times. This chain joins TRBV7-6 and TRBJ1-2; D is possibly TRBD1 (5 bases). The germline CDR1 and CDR2 sequences are SGHVS and FNYEAQ. The CDR3 is 16 residues long. The V gene lost 5 bases and the J gene lost 2 bases, with 18 bases spanning the gap. CDR3 loop: CASSLGLGQPNYGYTF. Here the CDR3 DNA reads TGTGCCAGCAGCCTGGGTTTGGGGCAGCCGAACTATGGCTACACCTTC. Drawing the rest from reference TRBV7-6 and TRBJ1-2, the complete variable domain is GAGVSQSPRYKVTKRGQDVALRCDPISGHVSLYWYRQALGQGPEFLTYFNYEAQQDKSGLPNDRFSAERPEGSISTLTIQRTEQRDSAMYRCASSLGLGQPNYGYTFGSGTRLTVV.

This clone appeared a few times. The chain joins TRBV4-1 to TRBJ2-7; 10 nucleotides align to TRBD2. Trimming at V came to 3 bases and at J to 4 bases, leaving 6 bases not matched to a gene. Germline V gene sequence: CDR1 MGHRA, CDR2 YSYEKL. There are 15 residues in the CDR3. The CDR3: CASSQPLAGNYEQYF. The CDR3 DNA is TGCGCCAGCAGCCAGCCACTAGCGGGGAATTACGAGCAGTACTTC.

This chain joins TRBV18 and TRBJ2-2; 11 bases agree with TRBD1. The germline V gene encodes CDR1 KGHSH and CDR2 LQKENI. The CDR3 runs to 14 residues. Unmatched junction bases numbered 2, after V lost 3 bases and J lost 8 bases. CDR3 loop: CASSPDRGPGELFF. The CDR3 DNA reads TGTGCCAGCTCACCGGACAGGGGGCCAGGGGAGCTGTTTTTT.

This clone has only a few counts. The chain joins TRBV6-6 to TRBJ2-5; D perhaps matches TRBD2 (5 bases). Per the germline V gene, CDR1 is MNHNY and CDR2 is SVGAGI (reference sequence). The CDR3 sequence is 14 residues long. Deletions cut 6 bases from V and 7 bases from J, with 18 bases between. DNA of the CDR3: TGTGCCAGCAGGGGAGCGGACTCAAGAGGGACCCAGTACTTC. Amino acids: CASRGADSRGTQYF.

The chain employs TRBV7-2 and TRBJ1-3; D perhaps matches TRBD1 (5 bases). This CDR3 has 15 residues. Looked up from germline, CDR1 is SGHTA and CDR2 is FQGNSA. V was pared by 3 bases and J by 4 bases, with 13 bases between. CDR3: CASSFSPGGGNTIYF. The DNA for the CDR3 is TGTGCCAGCAGCTTTTCCCCGGGGGGAGGAAACACCATATATTTT.